This TCR beta chain is from a study of blood T cell repertoires in COVID-19. This CDR3 is 14 amino acids long. With 3 bases removed from V and 4 bases from J, the gap between germline ends came to 12 bases. Germline CDR1 and CDR2: SGHTA and FQGNSA. Study members were between about 18 and 95 years old and lived in 20 to 30 US regions. Original analysis: Reference gene primer amplification gave nucleated cell count estimates. The assay was immunoSEQ multiplex PCR, and TCRdb's table has in-frame clones only and misses some. Clonal size and the V and J genes are those of that table, whereas D and trimming came from the DNA. Found here are around 320,000 clones, more than 85% of them singletons; the top ten hold 3.9%.

The sample comprised PBMCs or T cells enriched from blood (not recorded which). This sequence joins TRBV7-2 and TRBJ1-2; D perhaps matches TRBD1 (6 bases). The source of this sequence is a woman in her 30s who had been exposed to COVID-19. CDR3 in amino acids: CASSFAGVPYGYTF. For the CDR3, the DNA is TGTGCCAGCAGCTTCGCAGGGGTCCCCTATGGCTACACCTTC. The variable domain in full, with the rest retrieved from reference TRBV7-2 and TRBJ1-2, is GAGVSQSPSNKVTEKGKDVELRCDPISGHTALYWYRQSLGQGLEFLIYFQGNSAPDKSGLPSDRFSAERTGGSVSTLTIQRTQQEDSAVYLCASSFAGVPYGYTFGSGTRLTVV.